The clone carrying this T cell receptor (beta chain) was seen a few times. Germline loops: CDR1 SEHNR, CDR2 FQNEAQ (reference sequence). The CDR3 consists of 17 residues. Unmatched junction bases numbered 18, after V lost 5 bases and J lost 5 bases. The data are from a study of blood T cells in healthy people across ages. Study overall: About one barcoded beta molecule was captured per two T cells (by template switching).

Combining a sample-barcoded 5' primer with a J-beta primer mix, a second PCR ran for about 7 to 11 cycles. TCRdb reanalysed the 5' RACE reads using MiXCR and keeps one entry per CDR3 protein. The sample shows 1.5 million to 2 million distinct CDR3 sequences, around 42% of them seen only once. The receptor was isolated from a human donor in good health. The V gene is TRBV7-9, the J gene TRBJ2-7; TRBD1 matches 7 bases. The sample consisted of blood. CDR3 coding DNA: TGTGCCAGCAGCGAAGGGACAGAAAGACGGGTGAATCACGAGCAGTACTTC. As protein: CASSEGTERRVNHEQYF.